This T cell receptor (beta chain) was recorded in a study of T cell changes during pregnancy in multiple sclerosis. Trimming took 5 bases from V and 0 from J, leaving 14 bases between them. The V gene's germline CDR1 is SEHNR and CDR2 FQNEAQ (reference sequence). The CDR3 consists of 16 residues. Libraries were prepared by immunoSEQ multiplex PCR; TCRdb keeps only in-frame clonotypes and omits some of them. Of 35,000 to 45,000 clones listed, about 88% are singletons. Source: CD8+ T cells from peripheral blood mononuclear cells, taken in the first trimester of pregnancy. The origin of this receptor is a female donor with multiple sclerosis, enrolled in a pregnancy study. This chain uses TRBV7-9 with TRBJ2-1; D uncertain. In DNA, the CDR3 is TGTGCCAGCAGCGGGTGGCAACAGAGCTCCTACAATGAGCAGTTCTTC. Translated: CASSGWQQSSYNEQFF.